This entry lists 2 T cell receptor beta chains sequenced from one sample in a study of spatial heterogeneity in lung cancer. This sample's time point: sample taken at primary tumor resection. Whole RNA came from tumor, nontumor lung or frozen PBMC and was sequenced without being sorted. TCRdb reanalysed the 5' RACE reads using MiXCR and keeps one entry per CDR3 protein. The sample carries approximately 11,000 distinct CDR3 sequences, about 3.7% recorded once. This specimen consisted of normal lung tissue next to the tumor, obtained at surgery. The receptors were gathered from a male donor with early-stage non-small cell lung cancer.

This clonotype was observed many times. V gene TRBV7-2 combines with J gene TRBJ2-2; 8 nucleotides line up with TRBD1. The CDR3 length is 15 residues. Germline values: CDR1 SGHTA, CDR2 FQGNSA. J was trimmed by 6 bases and V by 5 bases; bases with no gene match: 8. The CDR3 nucleotides are TGTGCCAGCAGCGCCGGGACAGGCCTCTCCGGGGAGCTGTTTTTT. Protein sequence: CASSAGTGLSGELFF. The full variable domain, completed using reference TRBV7-2 and TRBJ2-2, is GAGVSQSPSNKVTEKGKDVELRCDPISGHTALYWYRQSLGQGLEFLIYFQGNSAPDKSGLPSDRFSAERTGGSVSTLTIQRTQQEDSAVYLCASSAGTGLSGELFFGEGSRLTVL.

This clonotype came up many times. The chain carries TRBV6-1 and TRBJ1-5, with D unresolved. V lost 4 bases, J lost 7 bases, and 11 bases lay in between. CDR1 and CDR2 from the germline V gene are MNHNS and SASEGT. This CDR3 has 13 residues. The CDR3, as DNA: TGTGCCAGCAGTGCCATGGTGTCGCAGCCCCAGCATTTT. The encoded protein is CASSAMVSQPQHF.